This T cell receptor (beta chain) was captured in a study of spatial heterogeneity in lung cancer. Study results and limitations: Tumor T-cell coverage was an estimated 7% or so for alpha and 13% for beta chains. Tumoral mutation counts were tracked by counts of expanded intratumoral alpha and beta TCRs.

Ten or more counts support this clonotype. Its specificity is unknown. The time point here: sample taken at primary tumor resection. There were 65 or so donors, all of them untreated patients with early-stage non-small cell lung cancer. TCRdb re-analysed the 5' RACE reads in MiXCR, keeping a single row per CDR3 protein. This table has about 9,100 distinct CDR3 sequences, 6.3% appearing once. V lost 5 bases to trimming and J lost 1 base, with 22 bases between them. Germline V lookup: CDR1 SGHRS, CDR2 YFSETQ. This CDR3 is built from 19 residues. The source is a female donor with early-stage non-small cell lung cancer. Material: lung tumor tissue, obtained at surgery. The J gene is TRBJ2-6, the V gene TRBV5-1; D is unresolved. CDR3 nucleotide sequence: TGCGCCAGCAGGAGTGACGTAAGGATACCCTTATCTGGGGCCAACGTCCTGACTTTC. Translated, it gives CASRSDVRIPLSGANVLTF.